The next 16 T cell receptor beta chains were all read from a single sample in a study of blood T cell repertoires in COVID-19 (TCRdb year 2020). Libraries were made using the immunoSEQ multiplex PCR assay. Held by TCRdb, this immuneACCESS table contains in-frame sequences only and omits some clones. Under half of the omission traces to an unresolved V gene where checked; the cause of the rest is unknown. The sample table holds some 320,000 clones, of which roughly 90% were seen once. The ten biggest clones cover around 2.5% of the sample. Sequencing was done on a sample of PBMCs or T cells enriched from blood (not recorded which). These receptors originate from a man aged 55 to 70 who had recovered from COVID-19.

The chain is built from TRBV6-5 and TRBJ1-1; 7 bases line up with TRBD1. The junction had 6 bases not matched to a gene; V was cut back by 6 bases and J by 8 bases. The CDR3 length is 12 residues. CDR1 MNHEY and CDR2 SVGAGI come from the germline V gene. For the CDR3, the DNA is TGTGCCAGCAGGACCTTGGACAGGGAAGCTTTCTTT. Residues: CASRTLDREAFF.

This chain uses TRBV21-1 with TRBJ1-4; TRBD1 is the table's D call, not checked against the DNA. TRBV21-1 is assigned pseudogene status. The CDR3 runs 15 residues. Here the CDR3 reads CASSKALDRGEKLFF. DNA of the CDR3: TGTGCCAGCAGCAAAGCGCTGGACAGGGGCGAAAAACTGTTTTTT.

The V and J genes are TRBV7-2 and TRBJ1-1; D gene uncertain. With 6 bases removed from V and 4 bases from J, the gap between germline ends came to 21 bases. CDR3 length: 16 residues. Germline CDR1 is SGHTA and CDR2 is FQGNSA. The CDR3 DNA is TGTGCCAGCAGACGGAGGACGGATCCCCTAGGCACTGAAGCTTTCTTT. It codes for CASRRRTDPLGTEAFF.

The chain has TRBV7-2 and TRBJ1-5; D not resolved. Germline V lookup: CDR1 SGHTA, CDR2 FQGNSA. V lost 1 base and J 2 bases, leaving 9 bases between the germline ends. There are 15 residues in the CDR3. CDR3 in amino acids: CASSLGGFGNQPQHF. CDR3 sequence (DNA): TGTGCCAGCAGCTTAGGAGGTTTTGGCAATCAGCCCCAGCATTTT.

The genes are TRBV6-1 and TRBJ1-6; D is undetermined. V lost 2 bases to trimming and J lost 8 bases, with 7 bases between them. The CDR3 sequence is 13 residues long. CDR1 is MNHNS and CDR2 is SASEGT in the germline V gene. CDR3 coding DNA: TGTGCCAGCAGTGAAATGGGCGATTCACCCCTCCACTTT. The encoded protein is CASSEMGDSPLHF.

The rearrangement joins TRBV9 to TRBJ1-4; tentative D call: TRBD1 (5 bases). Trimming took 0 bases from V and 2 from J, leaving 5 bases between them. The CDR3 extends over 14 amino acids. Germline loops: CDR1 SGDLS, CDR2 YYNGEE. The CDR3 DNA reads as TGTGCCAGCAGCGTAGAGGGGACTAATGAAAAACTGTTTTTT. As protein: CASSVEGTNEKLFF.

The V gene is TRBV21-1, the J gene TRBJ2-2; TRBD1 is the table's D call, not checked against the DNA. TRBV21-1 is deemed a pseudogene. This CDR3 is built from 19 residues. For the CDR3, the DNA is TGTGCCAGCAGCCCCCGGTCCCGCGCGAACAGGCTGAACACCGGGGAGCTGTTTTTT. Translation: CASSPRSRANRLNTGELFF.

V usage is TRBV4-1 and J usage is TRBJ1-2; D call uncertain. The V gene lost 1 base and the J gene lost 7 bases, with 16 bases spanning the gap. This CDR3 contains 15 residues. The germline V gene has CDR1 MGHRA and CDR2 YSYEKL. DNA for the CDR3: TGCGCCAGCAGCCAAGCCGAAGTACGGTACGGTGGCTACACCTTC. Translating it yields CASSQAEVRYGGYTF.

The V and J genes are TRBV10-1 and TRBJ1-5, with unresolved D. There are 13 residues in the CDR3. V lost 0 bases and J lost 2, with 2 bases in between. CDR1 and CDR2 (germline): WNHNN, SYGVQD (reference sequence). The CDR3, as DNA: TGCGCCAGCAGTGAGTCCGGCAATCAGCCCCAGCATTTT. Protein sequence: CASSESGNQPQHF.

This clone was seen only once. The sample has other DNA sequences that encode this CDR3 too. This chain connects TRBV5-4 to TRBJ2-1, with 9 nucleotides matching TRBD2. Germline CDR1 and CDR2: SGHNT and YYREEE (reference sequence). CDR3 size: 16 residues. V was pared by 4 bases and J by 5 bases, with 10 bases of the junction left unmatched. In DNA, the CDR3 is TGTGCCAGCAGCCTGCCTGGGCTAGCGGGGAACAATGAGCAGTTCTTC. Its protein product is CASSLPGLAGNNEQFF.

There are a few counts of this clone. This rearrangement joins TRBV4-1 to TRBJ2-1, with TRBD2 matching over 12 bases. Germline V lookup: CDR1 MGHRA, CDR2 YSYEKL. V was clipped by 4 bases and J by 7 bases; unmatched bases: 14. The CDR3 runs 18 residues. The CDR3 DNA is TGCGCCAGCAGCCTGTCGGGTAGGACTAGCGGGAAGGGTAATGAGCAGTTCTTC. This gives the protein CASSLSGRTSGKGNEQFF.

The chain uses TRBV9 and TRBJ2-3, with 8 positions matching TRBD2. The CDR3 spans 16 residues. CDR1 and CDR2 from the germline V gene are SGDLS and YYNGEE. Losses at the gene ends were 0 bases for V and 2 bases for J; bases not matched to a gene: 5. DNA of the CDR3: TGTGCCAGCAGCGTAGCGGGGCGGGGGGCCACAGATACGCAGTATTTT. Amino acids: CASSVAGRGATDTQYF.

The chain has TRBV5-1 and TRBJ1-4, with D possibly being TRBD1 (6 bases). Germline V CDR1 and CDR2: SGHRS, YFSETQ. The CDR3 covers 15 residues. V lost 2 bases to trimming and J lost 5 bases, with 13 bases between them. CDR3 sequence reads: CASSLRQAKNEKLFF. The CDR3 bases are TGCGCCAGCAGCTTACGACAGGCGAAAAATGAAAAACTGTTTTTT. The entire variable domain, with the rest obtained from reference TRBV5-1 and TRBJ1-4, is as follows: KAGVTQTPRYLIKTRGQQVTLSCSPISGHRSVSWYQQTPGQGLQFLFEYFSETQRNKGNFPGRFSGRQFSNSRSEMNVSTLELGDSALYLCASSLRQAKNEKLFFGSGTQLSVL.

The chain carries TRBV18 and TRBJ1-5; D ambiguous. This CDR3 has 16 amino acids. CDR1 is KGHSH and CDR2 is LQKENI in the germline V gene. V lost 0 bases to trimming and J lost 0 bases, with 9 bases between them. The chain's CDR3 is CASSPPNSNSNQPQHF. CDR3 bases: TGTGCCAGCTCACCACCGAACAGCAATAGCAATCAGCCCCAGCATTTT.

The chain has TRBV6-2 or TRBV6-3 and TRBJ2-3; 9 bases align to TRBD1. Germline V gene sequence: CDR1 MNHEY, CDR2 SVGEGT. CDR3 length: 15 residues. After removal of 4 bases from V and 6 bases from J, the junction contained 8 bases not matched to a gene. CDR3 bases: TGTGCCAGCAGTTGGGGGGGACAGGGAATCGATACGCAGTATTTT. Its protein product is CASSWGGQGIDTQYF.

The chain has TRBV29-1 and TRBJ1-4; the D is unclear. V shed 0 bases and J shed 12 bases, with 20 bases lying between them. Germline V gene lookup returns CDR1 SQVTM and CDR2 ANQGSEA. This CDR3 has 15 residues. This CDR3 is CSVEDPNSPTRQLFF. The CDR3 coding sequence is TGCAGCGTTGAAGATCCGAACTCACCGACACGTCAACTGTTTTTT.